The clone carrying this T cell receptor (beta chain) occurred once. Per the authors' pipeline: How many nucleated cells were present was estimated from reference gene primer amplification. Measured with immunoSEQ multiplex PCR; TCRdb has only the in-frame clones, and not every one. V and J calls and clone size are given by that table; D and trimming were obtained from the DNA. This table has under 250,000 clones, 70% to 90% appearing once. The source of the sample is a study of blood T cell repertoires in COVID-19. The wider study: The United States, Italy and Spain supplied acute and convalescent COVID-19 samples. PBMCs, B-cell-depleted T cells, or T cells provided the cDNA or gDNA that made up the material.

The sequencing sample was made of peripheral blood. The receptor's source is a woman in her seventies with active or convalescent COVID-19.

CDR3 coding DNA: TGTGCCAGCAGACCTGGACAGGGGGCGGGTTCACCCCTCCACTTT. It translates to CASRPGQGAGSPLHF. V and J are TRBV6-5 and TRBJ1-6, with TRBD1 matching over 11 bases. Germline-derived CDR1 and CDR2 are MNHEY and SVGAGI. The CDR3 consists of 15 residues. V lost 6 bases, J lost 9 bases, and 7 bases stayed unmatched.